This TCR beta chain originates from a study of cytomegalovirus exposure and HLA in healthy donors. Study-level findings and limits: Evidence from a later analysis indicated that most CMV-associated TCR beta chains looked HLA-restricted. Among TCR sequences, most were rare, though some public TCRs appeared in many donors.

The PCR used 60 Vbeta and 13 Jbeta primers. Assay: immunoSEQ multiplex PCR; the TCRdb copy retains only in-frame clones and omits some. The sample lists approximately 190,000 clones, 75% to 90% occurring once. Notes on this clone: What it recognizes is unknown.

The germline V gene has CDR1 SGHRS and CDR2 YFSETQ. This CDR3 has 16 amino acids. V was trimmed by 2 bases and J by 5 bases, leaving 16 bases between them. What was sequenced was PBMCs. The TCR sequence derives from a woman under 30 in good health and CMV-seronegative. V and J are TRBV5-1 and TRBJ2-2; no clear D. This CDR3 is CASSFNVRVVTGELFF. DNA of the CDR3: TGCGCCAGCAGCTTCAACGTCCGTGTAGTGACCGGGGAGCTGTTTTTT.